These 6 T cell receptor beta chains were sequenced from one sample in a study of T cells after yellow fever vaccination. Using its own MiXCR run on the 5' RACE reads, TCRdb lists one record per CDR3 protein. Among around 63,000 distinct CDR3 sequences listed, approximately 7% were seen once. The sample in question was CD8+ T cells sorted from PBMCs, obtained 15 days after the yellow fever booster vaccination. Source of these receptors: a man aged 25 to 45 who received the YFV17D yellow fever vaccine.

This clonotype showed up many times. The rearrangement joins TRBV5-5 to TRBJ2-7, with D uncertain. The CDR3 totals 12 residues. Per the germline V gene, CDR1 is SGHKS and CDR2 is YYEKEE (reference sequence). Trimming removed 1 base from V and 1 base from J, with 3 bases in between. CDR3 sequence (DNA): TGTGCCAGCAGCTTGAAGTCCTACGAGCAGTACTTC. Translating it yields CASSLKSYEQYF.

This clonotype was detected ten times or more. The rearrangement links TRBV7-8 to TRBJ2-6; no definite D call. The CDR3 sequence is 19 residues long. Germline V gives CDR1 SGHVS, CDR2 FQNEAQ. V lost 4 bases and J lost 5, with 24 bases in between. CDR3: CASSYEPGEVLLRANVLTF. The CDR3, as DNA: TGTGCCAGCAGCTACGAACCAGGAGAGGTCCTTCTGAGGGCCAACGTCCTGACTTTC.

This clonotype has a count of ten or more. The V and J genes are TRBV12-3 or TRBV12-4 and TRBJ1-4, with D perhaps TRBD1 (6 bases). The CDR3 length is 12 residues. V was pared by 7 bases and J by 9 bases, with 12 bases between. DNA for the CDR3: TGTGCCAGCACAACAGGACAGCAAAAACTGTTTTTT. This gives the protein CASTTGQQKLFF.

This chain links TRBV19 with TRBJ2-3; the D gene is possibly TRBD2 (6 bases). The ends were cut back, 4 bases at V and 3 bases at J, with 11 bases in the middle. This CDR3 has 14 residues. Germline CDR1 and CDR2: LNHDA and SQIVND (reference sequence). For the CDR3, the DNA is TGTGCCAGTAGTACGGGAGAGGGAACAGATACGCAGTATTTT. Residues: CASSTGEGTDTQYF.

This clonotype came up a few times. The chain couples TRBV28 to TRBJ2-3, with D tentatively TRBD2 (5 bases). This CDR3 is built from 15 residues. V was shortened by 3 bases and J by 4 bases, with 14 bases between the two germline ends. The germline V gene encodes CDR1 MDHEN and CDR2 SYDVKM. The CDR3 region has the DNA TGTGCCAGCAGTTTTATCGGGGAGATCGCAGATACGCAGTATTTT. It codes for CASSFIGEIADTQYF. The whole variable domain, remainder taken from reference TRBV28 and TRBJ2-3, is DVKVTQSSRYLVKRTGEKVFLECVQDMDHENMFWYRQDPGLGLRLIYFSYDVKMKEKGDIPEGYSVSREKKERFSLILESASTNQTSMYLCASSFIGEIADTQYFGPGTRLTVL.

This clonotype was picked up many times. The J gene is TRBJ2-1, the V gene TRBV25-1; TRBD2 agrees at 12 bases. Trimming at V came to 5 bases and at J to 1 base, leaving 6 bases not matched to a gene. This CDR3 comprises 17 residues. Germline CDR1 is MGHDK and CDR2 is SYGVNS. The CDR3 sequence: CASSLGLAGTSYNEQFF. The CDR3 region has the DNA TGTGCCAGCAGTTTAGGACTAGCGGGAACTTCCTACAATGAGCAGTTCTTC.